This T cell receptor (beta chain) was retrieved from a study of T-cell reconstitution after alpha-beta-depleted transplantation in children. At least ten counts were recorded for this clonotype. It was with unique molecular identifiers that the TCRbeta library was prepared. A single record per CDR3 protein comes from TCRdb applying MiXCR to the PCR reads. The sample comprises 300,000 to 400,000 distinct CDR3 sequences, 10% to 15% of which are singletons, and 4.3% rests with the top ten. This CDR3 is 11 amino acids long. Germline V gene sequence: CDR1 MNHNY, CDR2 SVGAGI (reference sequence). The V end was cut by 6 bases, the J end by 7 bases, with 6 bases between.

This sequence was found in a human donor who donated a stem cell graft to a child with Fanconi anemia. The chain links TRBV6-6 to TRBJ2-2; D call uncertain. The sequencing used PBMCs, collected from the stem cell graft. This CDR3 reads CASSMDGELFF. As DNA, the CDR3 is TGTGCCAGCAGCATGGACGGGGAGCTGTTTTTT.